What follows are 29 T cell receptor beta chains derived from one specimen sequenced in a study of cytomegalovirus exposure and HLA in healthy donors listed by TCRdb under 2017. Library prep was done by the immunoSEQ multiplex PCR assay. The table was pulled from immuneACCESS by TCRdb, which kept in-frame rearrangements only. Such tables lose some clones; where checked, under half of the loss comes from unresolved V genes, and the rest has no known cause. Recorded for this sample are under 250,000 clones; 75% to 95% of them occurred a single time. The ten largest clones capture approximately 0.99% of the sample. Sequencing was done on a sample of PBMCs. The receptors here all came from a young woman in good health and CMV-seronegative.

The chain recombines TRBV7-3 with TRBJ2-3; TRBD1 is a possible D gene (5 bases). Germline CDR1 reads SGHTA; CDR2 reads FQGTGA. The V end lost 3 bases, the J end lost 2 bases, and 9 bases lay between the germline ends. The CDR3 has 14 residues. The CDR3 sequence: CASSFTGYTDTQYF. The CDR3 DNA reads TGTGCCAGCAGCTTTACAGGTTACACAGATACGCAGTATTTT. Filled out from reference TRBV7-3 and TRBJ2-3, the complete variable domain reads GAGVSQTPSNKVTEKGKYVELRCDPISGHTALYWYRQSLGQGPEFLIYFQGTGAADDSGLPNDRFFAVRPEGSVSTLKIQRTERGDSAVYLCASSFTGYTDTQYFGPGTRLTVL.

This clone was seen a few times. V usage is TRBV28 and J usage is TRBJ2-7; no firm D call. The CDR3 loop spans 11 amino acids. V was cut by 3 bases and J by 5 bases, with 5 bases left in between. Germline V gene sequence: CDR1 MDHEN, CDR2 SYDVKM. The CDR3 DNA reads TGTGCCAGCAGTTTTATCCACGAGCAGTACTTC. The encoded protein is CASSFIHEQYF.

The chain uses TRBV6-6 and TRBJ1-5, with 9 bases lining up with TRBD1. The CDR3 runs to 15 residues. Germline V CDR1 and CDR2: MNHNY, SVGAGI (reference sequence). J gave up 2 bases and V 6 bases, and 5 bases lay outside the gene matches. The DNA for the CDR3 is TGTGCCAGCAGACAGGGGGCGGTGGGCAATCAGCCCCAGCATTTT. Amino acids: CASRQGAVGNQPQHF.

The gene calls are TRBV5-1 and TRBJ1-1, with 9 bases that match TRBD1. This CDR3 has 15 residues. Germline V lookup: CDR1 SGHRS, CDR2 YFSETQ. V gave up 4 bases and J gave up 1 base; unmatched junction bases: 5. CDR3 nucleotide sequence: TGCGCCAGCAGCCCCAGGACAGGGGAGAACACTGAAGCTTTCTTT. Its protein product is CASSPRTGENTEAFF.

The V and J genes are TRBV4-2 and TRBJ2-7; D perhaps matches TRBD2 (5 bases). Germline V gene data show CDR1 as LGHNA and CDR2 as YNFKEQ. The CDR3 is 15 amino acids. The V end lost 0 bases, the J end lost 2 bases, and 11 bases lay between the germline ends. The CDR3 DNA reads TGTGCCAGCAGCCAAGATACGGGAAAAACCTACGAGCAGTACTTC. It yields the protein CASSQDTGKTYEQYF.

V usage is TRBV11-2 and J usage is TRBJ2-6; TRBD2 is a possible D gene (6 bases). The CDR3 totals 18 residues. V was cut by 3 bases and J by 2 bases, with 17 bases left in between. Germline V gene lookup returns CDR1 SGHAT and CDR2 FQNNGV. The CDR3 coding sequence is TGTGCCAGCAGCTTTGCCCGACGGAGGGCCCCTGGGGCCAACGTCCTGACTTTC. Translation gives CASSFARRRAPGANVLTF. Together with reference TRBV11-2 and TRBJ2-6, the CDR3 gives the full variable domain: EAGVAQSPRYKIIEKRQSVAFWCNPISGHATLYWYQQILGQGPKLLIQFQNNGVVDDSQLPKDRFSAERLKGVDSTLKIQPAKLEDSAVYLCASSFARRRAPGANVLTFGAGSRLTVL.

This sequence joins TRBV28 and TRBJ2-2; no firm D call. The CDR3 runs 14 residues. Deletions cut 4 bases from V and 3 bases from J, with 9 bases between. Germline CDR1 is MDHEN and CDR2 is SYDVKM. Here the CDR3 DNA reads TGTGCCAGCAGTTCCGACACCTACACCGGGGAGCTGTTTTTT. It yields the protein CASSSDTYTGELFF.

This clone has just one count. The chain uses TRBV7-9 and TRBJ2-2; TRBD2 might be the D (6 bases). The CDR3 consists of 12 residues. CDR1 is SEHNR and CDR2 is FQNEAQ in the germline V gene (reference sequence). V was shortened by 5 bases and J by 5 bases, with 6 bases between the two germline ends. The chain's CDR3 is CASSRGTGELFF. CDR3 nucleotide sequence: TGTGCCAGCAGCCGGGGGACCGGGGAGCTGTTTTTT.

This chain links TRBV29-1 with TRBJ1-1, with TRBD1 as a possible D gene (5 bases). The CDR3 runs to 12 residues. The V gene's germline CDR1 is SQVTM and CDR2 ANQGSEA. In nucleotides, the CDR3 is TGCGGGACCAGCGGGGTTTACACTGAAGCTTTCTTT. Encoded protein: CGTSGVYTEAFF.

This sequence joins TRBV19 and TRBJ1-2; unclear D gene. The germline gives CDR1 LNHDA, CDR2 SQIVND (reference sequence). V was shortened by 3 bases and J by 4 bases, with 15 bases between the two germline ends. The CDR3 is 15 residues long. In DNA form, the CDR3 reads TGTGCCAGTAGTATTCAAGGCGGAGATGGCTATGGCTACACCTTC. It specifies CASSIQGGDGYGYTF.

This sequence joins TRBV14 and TRBJ2-7; D may be TRBD1 (6 bases). The CDR3 has 15 residues. The V end lost 1 base, the J end lost 2 bases, and 12 bases lay between the germline ends. The germline CDR1 and CDR2 sequences are SGHDN and FVKESK. CDR3 DNA: TGTGCCAGCAGCCAAGGGGACATCTCTCCCTACGAGCAGTACTTC. It codes for CASSQGDISPYEQYF.

The chain is built from TRBV25-1 and TRBJ1-1; D gene ambiguous. CDR1 MGHDK and CDR2 SYGVNS come from the germline V gene. This CDR3 is built from 13 residues. The V gene lost 5 bases and the J gene lost 1 base, with 8 bases spanning the gap. The DNA for the CDR3 is TGTGCCAGCAGTCGGTCAGGGAACACTGAAGCTTTCTTT. Amino acids: CASSRSGNTEAFF.

V usage is TRBV27 and J usage is TRBJ2-7, with TRBD1 identical over 11 bases. The germline CDR1 and CDR2 sequences are MNHEY and SMNVEV (reference sequence). The CDR3 loop spans 17 amino acids. J was trimmed by 7 bases and V by 5 bases; bases with no gene match: 16. This CDR3 reads CASSPLSMDRGLREQYF. The CDR3 DNA is TGTGCCAGCAGTCCATTATCCATGGACAGGGGGCTGCGGGAGCAGTACTTC.

In this sample, this clone turned up once. This sequence joins TRBV7-3 and TRBJ2-2, with 9 positions matching TRBD1. This CDR3 contains 15 residues. V shed 5 bases and J 6 bases; nucleotides not matched to a gene: 7. Germline V gives CDR1 SGHTA, CDR2 FQGTGA. CDR3 sequence (DNA): TGTGCCAGCAGCCCACAGGGGGCGCCCCCCGGGGAGCTGTTTTTT. It yields the protein CASSPQGAPPGELFF.

The chain joins TRBV18 to TRBJ1-3, with 7 nucleotides matching TRBD1. V lost 3 bases to trimming and J lost 5 bases; unmatched junction nucleotides: 4. The germline V gene has CDR1 KGHSH and CDR2 LQKENI. The CDR3 is made up of 14 amino acids. DNA for the CDR3: TGTGCCAGCTCACCTAACAGGGGAAGAAACACCATATATTTT. It specifies CASSPNRGRNTIYF.

This CDR3 is CSVEDPGAPATF. CDR3 bases: TGCAGCGTTGAAGACCCAGGGGCACCGGCCACCTTC. The rearrangement links TRBV29-1 to TRBJ1-2; D perhaps matches TRBD1 (6 bases). Germline V lookup: CDR1 SQVTM, CDR2 ANQGSEA. The CDR3 length is 12 residues. Trimming took 0 bases from V and 13 from J, leaving 15 bases between them.

The rearrangement links TRBV27 to TRBJ2-1; 7 bases fit TRBD2. CDR1 is MNHEY, CDR2 SMNVEV, per germline (reference sequence). V lost 10 bases and J lost 1; bases outside the gene matches: 10. The CDR3 has 15 amino acids. The CDR3 spells CATKISGGSYNEQFF. As DNA, the CDR3 is TGTGCCACCAAGATCTCGGGAGGTTCCTACAATGAGCAGTTCTTC.

The gene calls are TRBV5-1 and TRBJ2-5; no clear D gene. Trimming removed 0 bases from V and 5 bases from J, with 20 bases in between. The germline V gene has CDR1 SGHRS and CDR2 YFSETQ. This CDR3 has 17 residues. The CDR3 is CASSLAGFSGVTETQYF. For the CDR3, the DNA is TGCGCCAGCAGCTTGGCCGGATTCTCTGGAGTAACGGAGACCCAGTACTTC.

The chain employs TRBV5-4 and TRBJ2-1; 13 bases are shared with TRBD2. From germline, CDR1 is SGHNT and CDR2 YYREEE (reference sequence). V lost 2 bases, J lost 1 base, and 6 bases stayed unmatched. This CDR3 spans 18 amino acids. In nucleotides, the CDR3 is TGTGCCAGCAGCTTCGGACTAGCGGGAGTGGGGTCCTACAATGAGCAGTTCTTC. Translating gives CASSFGLAGVGSYNEQFF.

Remarks on this clone: Other DNA sequences in the sample encode the same CDR3. This sequence joins TRBV5-1 and TRBJ1-1; D call uncertain. Looked up from germline, CDR1 is SGHRS and CDR2 is YFSETQ. The CDR3 covers 15 residues. V lost 2 bases and J 4 bases, leaving 15 bases between the germline ends. In DNA, the CDR3 is TGCGCCAGCAGCTTTCGGTGGGAGGGCGGCACTGAAGCTTTCTTT. Its protein product is CASSFRWEGGTEAFF.

The chain has TRBV11-2 and TRBJ1-4; D might be TRBD1 (6 bases). V was cut by 5 bases and J by 4 bases, with 14 bases left in between. The CDR3 loop spans 15 amino acids. Germline-derived CDR1 and CDR2 are SGHAT and FQNNGV. CDR3 region: CASSPLTGRNEKLFF. The CDR3 coding sequence is TGTGCCAGCAGCCCGTTAACAGGGCGTAATGAAAAACTGTTTTTT.

The chain couples TRBV15 to TRBJ1-1; no reliable D call. Trimming removed 0 bases from V and 7 bases from J, with 12 bases in between. Germline CDR1 LNHNV, CDR2 YYDKDF (reference sequence). CDR3 size: 14 residues. The CDR3 loop is CATSRDSTVSEAFF. CDR3 DNA: TGTGCCACCAGCAGAGATAGTACGGTGAGTGAAGCTTTCTTT. The full variable domain, with the rest looked up from reference TRBV15 and TRBJ1-1, is DAMVIQNPRYQVTQFGKPVTLSCSQTLNHNVMYWYQQKSSQAPKLLFHYYDKDFNNEADTPDNFQSRRPNTSFCFLDIRSPGLGDTAMYLCATSRDSTVSEAFFGQGTRLTVV.

In DNA form, the CDR3 reads TGTGCCAGCAGCTTAGCTAAGGACAGGTTCACAGATACGCAGTATTTT. Encoded protein: CASSLAKDRFTDTQYF. The V gene is TRBV28, the J gene TRBJ2-3; TRBD1 matches 7 bases. The CDR3 totals 16 residues. Unmatched junction bases numbered 11, after V lost 6 bases and J lost 2 bases. Germline V gene lookup returns CDR1 MDHEN and CDR2 SYDVKM. The full variable domain, its missing parts supplied by reference TRBV28 and TRBJ2-3, is DVKVTQSSRYLVKRTGEKVFLECVQDMDHENMFWYRQDPGLGLRLIYFSYDVKMKEKGDIPEGYSVSREKKERFSLILESASTNQTSMYLCASSLAKDRFTDTQYFGPGTRLTVL.

The V call is TRBV6-5, the J call TRBJ1-6; D gene uncertain. Per germline, CDR1 MNHEY and CDR2 SVGAGI. Trimming cost V 8 bases and J 7 bases, with 18 bases left between them. The length of the CDR3 is 15 residues. Written as DNA, the CDR3 is TGTGCCAGCGGCACCAGTTCCCCGGGAAATTCACCCCTCCACTTT. Translation gives CASGTSSPGNSPLHF.

With regard to this clone: This same CDR3 is encoded by further DNA sequences in the sample. The chain recombines TRBV11-2 with TRBJ1-2; 8 positions match TRBD1. In germline, CDR1 is SGHAT, CDR2 FQNNGV. This CDR3 has 14 amino acids. Unmatched junction bases numbered 2, after V lost 1 base and J lost 4 bases. The CDR3 DNA sequence: TGTGCCAGCAGCTTAGGAGACAGGGGCTATGGCTACACCTTC. This sequence encodes CASSLGDRGYGYTF.

V is TRBV2 and J is TRBJ2-7; maybe TRBD1 (6 bases). CDR1 is SNHLY, CDR2 FYNNEI, per germline. The CDR3 is 12 residues long. The ends were cut back, 8 bases at V and 2 bases at J, with 10 bases in the middle. The CDR3 sequence: CASGTGPYEQYF. The CDR3, as DNA: TGTGCCAGCGGAACAGGGCCCTACGAGCAGTACTTC.

In DNA, the CDR3 is TGTGCCAGCAGCGTAGGACTAGCGGGAGGTTTAGGTGGCGGGGAGCTGTTTTTT. It specifies CASSVGLAGGLGGGELFF. The chain combines TRBV9 with TRBJ2-2; 13 bases map to TRBD2. From germline, CDR1 is SGDLS and CDR2 YYNGEE. The CDR3 spans 18 residues. The V segment lost 0 bases and the J segment 7 bases; nucleotides outside the gene matches: 9.

This chain uses TRBV21-1 with TRBJ2-7; the table assigns TRBD1, which was not confirmed against the DNA. TRBV21-1 is a pseudogene segment. The CDR3 is 15 amino acids. In nucleotides, the CDR3 is TGTGCCAGCAGCAACCACTGGACAGGGGACTACGAGCAGTACTTC. Its protein product is CASSNHWTGDYEQYF.

The genes are TRBV18 and TRBJ1-2; 8 bases agree with TRBD1. This CDR3 is 16 amino acids long. Germline V gives CDR1 KGHSH, CDR2 LQKENI. Unmatched junction bases numbered 6, after V lost 3 bases and J lost 0 bases. CDR3 nucleotides: TGTGCCAGCTCACCGACTTTGGGACAGGCTAACTATGGCTACACCTTC. Translation: CASSPTLGQANYGYTF.